The clone carrying this T cell receptor delta chain was recorded a few times. This CDR3 has 21 residues. Between the trimmed V and J ends, which lost 2 bases and 1 base, there was a span of 23 bases. Germline CDR1 GEAIGNYY, CDR2 EKD. This specimen belongs to a study of gamma-delta chains in newborns, infants, children. Study-level background: Innate gammadelta T cells reportedly expand polyclonally right after birth, driven by microbial exposure, per the title.

TCRdb re-processed the reads using CATT. The sample carries approximately 11,000 delta-chain clones, about 8.6% recorded once. The chain combines TRDV2 with TRDJ3; D is possibly TRDD3 (6 bases). The receptor was derived from a child who was a newborn, infant or young child, either healthy, febrile or measles-vaccinated (not recorded which). Sequencing was carried out using blood. DNA of the CDR3: TGTGCCTGTGACAGGGTACTGGGCCCCACAGGCTATTCCTGGGACACCCGACAGATGTTTTTC. This codes for CACDRVLGPTGYSWDTRQMFF.